This T cell receptor beta chain came from a study of OX40 agonist ivuxolimab in advanced cancers. Clones were sequenced by immunoSEQ multiplex PCR, and TCRdb holds only the in-frame ones, with some missing. The sample contains 40,000 to 60,000 clones, 75% to 80% of which appear only once. The ends were cut back, 3 bases at V and 0 bases at J, with 6 bases in the middle. This CDR3 has 12 amino acids. CDR1 is SQVTM and CDR2 is ANQGSEA in the germline V gene. Autoimmune disease history or systemic immunosuppression was exclusionary. The study sampled blood at baseline, cycle 4 day 1, and cycle 7 day 1. This sequence originates from an adult with an advanced solid tumor such as melanoma, head and neck, liver or kidney cancer. The chain employs TRBV29-1 and TRBJ2-7; D unresolved. The sample was CD4+ or CD8+ T cells sorted from blood, taken in a trial of the OX40 agonist ivuxolimab. CDR3 loop: CSVEESSYEQYF. In nucleotides, the CDR3 is TGCAGCGTTGAGGAGAGCTCCTACGAGCAGTACTTC.